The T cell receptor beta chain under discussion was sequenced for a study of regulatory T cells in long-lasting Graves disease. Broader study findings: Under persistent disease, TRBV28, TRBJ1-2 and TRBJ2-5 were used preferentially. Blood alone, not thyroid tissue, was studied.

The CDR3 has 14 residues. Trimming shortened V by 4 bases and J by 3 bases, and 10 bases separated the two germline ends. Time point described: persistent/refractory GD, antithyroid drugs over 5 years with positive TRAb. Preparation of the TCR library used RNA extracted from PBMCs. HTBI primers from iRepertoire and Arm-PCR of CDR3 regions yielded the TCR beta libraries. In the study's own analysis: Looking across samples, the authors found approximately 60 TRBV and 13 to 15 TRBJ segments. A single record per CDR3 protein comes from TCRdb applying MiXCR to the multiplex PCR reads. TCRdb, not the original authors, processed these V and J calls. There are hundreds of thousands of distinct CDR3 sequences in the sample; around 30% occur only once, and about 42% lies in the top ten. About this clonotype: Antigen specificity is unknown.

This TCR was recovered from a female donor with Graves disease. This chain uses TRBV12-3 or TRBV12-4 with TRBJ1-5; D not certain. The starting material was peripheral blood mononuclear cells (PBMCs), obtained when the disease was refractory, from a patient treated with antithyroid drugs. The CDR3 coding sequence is TGTGCCAGCAGTTGGACTGACCTCAATCAGCCCCAGCATTTT. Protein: CASSWTDLNQPQHF.